At least ten counts were recorded for the clone carrying this TCR beta chain. TCRdb recomputed calls from the RT-PCR reads with MiXCR, one row per CDR3 protein. The sample has around 700,000 distinct CDR3 sequences, 12% to 15% seen once. The CDR3 consists of 13 residues. The ends were cut back, 2 bases at V and 3 bases at J, with 8 bases in the middle. The specimen sequenced was memory CD4+ T cells from blood. The clonotype was recovered from a female donor in good health, serving as a healthy control. The chain carries TRBV12-3 or TRBV12-4 and TRBJ2-7; D not certain. The CDR3 sequence: CASSLQVNYEQYF. DNA of the CDR3: TGTGCCAGCAGTTTACAGGTTAACTACGAGCAGTACTTC.